This T cell receptor beta chain was captured by sequencing in a study of Ad26.COV2.S vaccination and SARS-CoV-2 variants. Across the whole study: A participant enrolled in the COV1001 Ad26.COV2.S trial arm provided the sample. Ad26.COV2.S shots went into the muscle once or twice, 56 days apart.

Treatment reported: around 19 received Ad26.COV2.S at low or high dose, single or two shots; 5 received placebo; per-sample allocation not given. Samples analyzed were those drawn on day 63 after the first vaccine or placebo injection. The donor's status was that of an adult aged 18-55 years in Boston. Ad26 vector vaccine expressed Wuhan-strain SARS-CoV-2 spike. Using immunoSEQ multiplex PCR, the repertoire was profiled, and TCRdb retains in-frame clones only, with some absent. The table records 450,000 to 550,000 clones, roughly 87% of them present only once. Germline assignment: CDR1 SGHNT and CDR2 YYREEE (reference sequence). CDR3 length: 12 amino acids. V gave up 2 bases and J gave up 6 bases, with 7 bases separating them.

The V gene is TRBV5-4, the J gene TRBJ2-3, with D possibly called TRBD1 or TRBD2 (5 bases each). The specimen comprised peripheral blood, sampled in a trial of Ad26.COV2.S vaccine versus placebo. The sequence was obtained from a person aged 18 to 65 who received the Ad26.COV2.S COVID-19 vaccine or a placebo. The CDR3 nucleotides read TGTGCCAGCAGCTTATGGGACGATACGCAGTATTTT. Protein product: CASSLWDDTQYF.